This note documents a single T cell receptor beta chain sequence. Other nucleotide sequences from this sample produce the same CDR3. Trimming left V 0 bases short and J 0 bases short, with 9 bases between. The CDR3 loop spans 16 amino acids. Germline CDR1 is MGHRA and CDR2 is YSYEKL. All participating donors were Caucasian adults from Nashville, Tennessee. This record comes from a study of shared clonotypes between healthy human individuals. Sequenced by immunoSEQ multiplex PCR; TCRdb stores in-frame clones only, minus some. In the table there are around 320,000 clones, around 87% of which are singletons.

The V gene is TRBV4-1, the J gene TRBJ2-1; D is perhaps TRBD1 (6 bases). The sequenced sample was memory CD8+ T cells sorted from blood. Described subset: CD45RO+ cells pooled with CCR7-negative TemRA cells. The receptor comes from a man between 18 and 35 years old in good health. The CDR3 region is CASSQEPTGSYNEQFF. In DNA form, the CDR3 reads TGCGCCAGCAGCCAAGAACCGACAGGCTCCTACAATGAGCAGTTCTTC.